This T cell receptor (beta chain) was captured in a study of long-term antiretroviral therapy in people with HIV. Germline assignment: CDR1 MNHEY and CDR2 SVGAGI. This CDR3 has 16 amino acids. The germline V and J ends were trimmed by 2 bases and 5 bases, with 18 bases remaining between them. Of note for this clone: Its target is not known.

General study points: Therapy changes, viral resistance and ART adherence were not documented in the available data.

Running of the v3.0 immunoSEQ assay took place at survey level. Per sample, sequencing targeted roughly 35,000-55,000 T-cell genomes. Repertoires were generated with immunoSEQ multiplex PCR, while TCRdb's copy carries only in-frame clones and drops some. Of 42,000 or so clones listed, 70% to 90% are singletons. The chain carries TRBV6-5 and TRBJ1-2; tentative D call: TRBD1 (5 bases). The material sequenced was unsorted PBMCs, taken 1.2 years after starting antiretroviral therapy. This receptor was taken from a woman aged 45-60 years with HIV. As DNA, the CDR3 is TGTGCCAGCAGTTACATCGGCGGGGGGGTTGGGTATGGCTACACCTTC. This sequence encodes CASSYIGGGVGYGYTF.